The entry below gives a single T cell receptor (beta chain) sequence along with its context. Its specificity is unknown. The record originates from a study of cytomegalovirus exposure and HLA in healthy donors. Findings and caveats of the study: Analysis was performed later, and it showed HLA-associated TCR beta chains to be more clonally expanded than equally common others. Some TCR beta chains (roughly 150 of them) were listed as cytomegalovirus-associated. Published work reported that the classifier diagnosed cytomegalovirus status with high specificity and sensitivity.

Looked up from germline, CDR1 is MDHEN and CDR2 is SYDVKM. The CDR3 runs 15 residues. The V and J ends lost 5 bases and 1 base respectively, with 11 bases between them. The PCR used 60 Vbeta and 13 Jbeta primers. TCRdb's copy holds only in-frame clones and misses some; the assay was immunoSEQ multiplex PCR. The repertoire includes 95,000 to 110,000 clones, around four fifths of them detected once, and 1.5% to 2% sits in the top ten. The source is a woman aged 40 to 49 in good health and CMV-seronegative. The V gene is TRBV28, the J gene TRBJ2-2; perhaps TRBD1 as D (6 bases). Input material: PBMCs. CDR3 nucleotide sequence: TGTGCCAGCAGTCAGACAGGAGAGAACACCGGGGAGCTGTTTTTT. Translation: CASSQTGENTGELFF.